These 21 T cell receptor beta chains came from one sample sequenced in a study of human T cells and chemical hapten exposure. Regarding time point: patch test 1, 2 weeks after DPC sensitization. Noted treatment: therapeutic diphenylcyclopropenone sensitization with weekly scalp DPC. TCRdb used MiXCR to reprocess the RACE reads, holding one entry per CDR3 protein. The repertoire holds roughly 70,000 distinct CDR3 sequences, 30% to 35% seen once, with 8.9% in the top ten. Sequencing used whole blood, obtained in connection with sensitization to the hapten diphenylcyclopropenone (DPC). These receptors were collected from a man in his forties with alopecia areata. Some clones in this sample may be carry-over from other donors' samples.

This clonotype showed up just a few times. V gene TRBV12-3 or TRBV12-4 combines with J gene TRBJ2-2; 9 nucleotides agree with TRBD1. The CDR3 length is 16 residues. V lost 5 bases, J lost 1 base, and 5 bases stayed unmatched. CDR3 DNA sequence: TGTGCCAGCAGTCCCGGGACAGGGATGAACACCGGGGAGCTGTTTTTT. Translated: CASSPGTGMNTGELFF.

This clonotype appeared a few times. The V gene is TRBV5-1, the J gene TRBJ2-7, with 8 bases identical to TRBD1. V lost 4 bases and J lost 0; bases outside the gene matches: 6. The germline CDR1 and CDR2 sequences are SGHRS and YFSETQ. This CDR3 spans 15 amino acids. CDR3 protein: CASSPAQGGSYEQYF. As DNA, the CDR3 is TGCGCCAGCAGCCCGGCACAGGGGGGCTCCTACGAGCAGTACTTC.

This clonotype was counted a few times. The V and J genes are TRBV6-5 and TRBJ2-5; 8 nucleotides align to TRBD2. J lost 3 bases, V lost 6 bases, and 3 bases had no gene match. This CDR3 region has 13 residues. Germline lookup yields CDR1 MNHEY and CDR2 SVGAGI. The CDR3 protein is CASSFSGEETQYF. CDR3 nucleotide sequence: TGTGCCAGCAGCTTTAGCGGGGAAGAGACCCAGTACTTC.

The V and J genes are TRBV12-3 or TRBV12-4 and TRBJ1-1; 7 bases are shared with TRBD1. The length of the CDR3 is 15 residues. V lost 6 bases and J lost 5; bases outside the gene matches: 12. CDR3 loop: CASSGQARGRTEAFF. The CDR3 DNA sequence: TGTGCCAGCAGCGGACAGGCCCGAGGGCGGACTGAAGCTTTCTTT.

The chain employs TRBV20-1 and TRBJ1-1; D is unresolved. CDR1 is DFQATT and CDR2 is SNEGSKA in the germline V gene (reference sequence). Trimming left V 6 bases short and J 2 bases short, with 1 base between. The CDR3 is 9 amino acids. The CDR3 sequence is CSANTEAFF. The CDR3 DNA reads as TGCAGTGCAAACACTGAAGCTTTCTTT.

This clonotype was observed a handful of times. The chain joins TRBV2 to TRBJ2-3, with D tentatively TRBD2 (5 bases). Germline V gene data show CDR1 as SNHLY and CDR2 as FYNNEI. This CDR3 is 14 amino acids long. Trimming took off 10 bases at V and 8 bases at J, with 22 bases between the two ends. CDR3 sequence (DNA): TGTGCCACCACTCGAGGGATCCGGGCAGGTACGCAGTATTTT. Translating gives CATTRGIRAGTQYF.

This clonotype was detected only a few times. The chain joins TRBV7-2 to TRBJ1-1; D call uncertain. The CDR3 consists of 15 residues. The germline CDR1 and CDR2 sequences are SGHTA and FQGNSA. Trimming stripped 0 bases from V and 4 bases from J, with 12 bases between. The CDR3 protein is CASSLAAAVGTEAFF. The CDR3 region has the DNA TGTGCCAGCAGCTTAGCCGCCGCCGTTGGCACTGAAGCTTTCTTT.

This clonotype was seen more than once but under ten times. CDR3 region: CASSFSSQTVQETQYF. CDR3 DNA sequence: TGTGCCAGCAGCTTCTCAAGCCAGACCGTCCAAGAGACCCAGTACTTC. V usage is TRBV7-2 and J usage is TRBJ2-5; no clear D gene. V dropped 3 bases and J dropped 1 base, with 15 bases sitting between them. This CDR3 spans 16 amino acids. Germline lookup yields CDR1 SGHTA and CDR2 FQGNSA. The whole variable domain, remainder taken from reference TRBV7-2 and TRBJ2-5, is GAGVSQSPSNKVTEKGKDVELRCDPISGHTALYWYRQSLGQGLEFLIYFQGNSAPDKSGLPSDRFSAERTGGSVSTLTIQRTQQEDSAVYLCASSFSSQTVQETQYFGPGTRLLVL.

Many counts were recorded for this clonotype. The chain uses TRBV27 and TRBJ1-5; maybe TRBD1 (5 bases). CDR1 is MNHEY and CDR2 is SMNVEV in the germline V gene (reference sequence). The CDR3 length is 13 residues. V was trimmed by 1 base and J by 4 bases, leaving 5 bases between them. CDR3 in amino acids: CASSLWGNQPQHF. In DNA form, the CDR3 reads TGTGCCAGCAGTTTATGGGGGAATCAGCCCCAGCATTTT.

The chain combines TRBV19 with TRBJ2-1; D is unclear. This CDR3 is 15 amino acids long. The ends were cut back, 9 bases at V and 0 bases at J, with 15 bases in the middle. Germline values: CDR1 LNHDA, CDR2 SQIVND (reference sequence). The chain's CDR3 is CASTRWSSSYNEQFF. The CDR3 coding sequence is TGTGCCAGCACCAGGTGGTCGAGCTCCTACAATGAGCAGTTCTTC.

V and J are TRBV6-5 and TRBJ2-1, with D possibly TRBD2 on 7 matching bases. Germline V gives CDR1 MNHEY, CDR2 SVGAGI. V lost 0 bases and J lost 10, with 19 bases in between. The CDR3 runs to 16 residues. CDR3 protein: CASSYSSRHREGEQFF. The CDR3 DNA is TGTGCCAGCAGTTACTCGAGTCGACACAGGGAGGGGGAGCAGTTCTTC.

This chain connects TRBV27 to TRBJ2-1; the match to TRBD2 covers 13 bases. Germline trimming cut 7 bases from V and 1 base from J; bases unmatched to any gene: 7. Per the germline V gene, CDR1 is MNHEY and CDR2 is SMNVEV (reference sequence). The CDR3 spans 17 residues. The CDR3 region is CASTGLAGDVSYNEQFF. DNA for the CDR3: TGTGCCAGCACTGGACTAGCGGGAGACGTTTCCTACAATGAGCAGTTCTTC.

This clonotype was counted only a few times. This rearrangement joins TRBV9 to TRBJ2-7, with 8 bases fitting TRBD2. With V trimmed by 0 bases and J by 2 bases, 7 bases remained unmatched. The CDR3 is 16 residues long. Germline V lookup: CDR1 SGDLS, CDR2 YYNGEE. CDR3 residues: CASSVAPGTSTYEQYF. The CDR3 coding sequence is TGTGCCAGCAGCGTAGCCCCCGGGACTAGTACCTACGAGCAGTACTTC.

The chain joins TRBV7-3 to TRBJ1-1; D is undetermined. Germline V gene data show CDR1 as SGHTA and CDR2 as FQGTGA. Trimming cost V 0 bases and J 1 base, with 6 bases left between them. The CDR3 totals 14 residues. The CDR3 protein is CASSLTAGNTEAFF. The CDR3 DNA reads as TGTGCCAGCAGCTTAACGGCAGGGAACACTGAAGCTTTCTTT. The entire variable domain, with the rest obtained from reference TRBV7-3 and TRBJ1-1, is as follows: GAGVSQTPSNKVTEKGKYVELRCDPISGHTALYWYRQSLGQGPEFLIYFQGTGAADDSGLPNDRFFAVRPEGSVSTLKIQRTERGDSAVYLCASSLTAGNTEAFFGQGTRLTVV.

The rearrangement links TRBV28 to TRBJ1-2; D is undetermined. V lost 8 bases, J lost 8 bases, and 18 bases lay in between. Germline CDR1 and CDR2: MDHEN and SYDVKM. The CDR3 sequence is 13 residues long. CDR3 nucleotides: TGTGCCAGCTGCTGTGGTGACGTGGGGGGCTACACCTTC. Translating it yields CASCCGDVGGYTF.

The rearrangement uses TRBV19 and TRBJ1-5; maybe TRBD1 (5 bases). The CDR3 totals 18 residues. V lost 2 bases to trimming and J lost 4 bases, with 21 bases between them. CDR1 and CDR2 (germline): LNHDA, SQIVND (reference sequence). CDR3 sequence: CASSIRQNFPRGNQPQHF. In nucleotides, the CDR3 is TGTGCCAGTAGTATAAGACAGAATTTCCCTAGAGGAAATCAGCCCCAGCATTTT.

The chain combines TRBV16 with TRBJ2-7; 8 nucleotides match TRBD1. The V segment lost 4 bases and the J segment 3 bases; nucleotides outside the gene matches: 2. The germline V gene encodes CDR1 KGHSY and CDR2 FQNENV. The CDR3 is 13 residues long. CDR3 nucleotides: TGTGCCAGCAGCCGGACAGGGAACTACGAGCAGTACTTC. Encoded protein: CASSRTGNYEQYF.

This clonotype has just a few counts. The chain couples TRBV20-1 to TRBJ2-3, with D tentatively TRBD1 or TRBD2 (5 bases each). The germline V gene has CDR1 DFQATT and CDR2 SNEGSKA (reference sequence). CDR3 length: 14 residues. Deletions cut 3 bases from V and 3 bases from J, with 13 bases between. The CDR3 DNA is TGCAGTGCTAGTGAGGGGCGATGGACAGATACGCAGTATTTT. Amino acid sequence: CSASEGRWTDTQYF.

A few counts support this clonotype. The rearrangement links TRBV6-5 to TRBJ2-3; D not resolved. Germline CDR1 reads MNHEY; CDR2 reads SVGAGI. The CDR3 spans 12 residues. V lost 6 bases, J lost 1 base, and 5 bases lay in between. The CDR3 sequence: CASRSGTDTQYF. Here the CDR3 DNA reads TGTGCCAGCAGGAGTGGCACAGATACGCAGTATTTT.

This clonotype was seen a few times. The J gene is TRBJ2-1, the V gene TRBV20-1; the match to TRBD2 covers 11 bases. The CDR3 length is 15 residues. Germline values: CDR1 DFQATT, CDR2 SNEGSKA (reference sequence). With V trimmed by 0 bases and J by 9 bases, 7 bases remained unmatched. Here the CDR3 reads CSAREMGLAAGEQFF. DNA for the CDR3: TGCAGTGCTAGAGAGATGGGACTAGCGGCCGGTGAGCAGTTCTTC.

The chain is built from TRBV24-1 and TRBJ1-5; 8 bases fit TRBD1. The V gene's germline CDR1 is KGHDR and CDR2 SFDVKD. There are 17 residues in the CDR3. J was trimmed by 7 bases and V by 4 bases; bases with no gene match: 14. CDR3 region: CATSDLLAPGGGQPQHF. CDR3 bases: TGTGCCACCAGTGACCTTTTAGCCCCAGGGGGCGGACAGCCCCAGCATTTT.